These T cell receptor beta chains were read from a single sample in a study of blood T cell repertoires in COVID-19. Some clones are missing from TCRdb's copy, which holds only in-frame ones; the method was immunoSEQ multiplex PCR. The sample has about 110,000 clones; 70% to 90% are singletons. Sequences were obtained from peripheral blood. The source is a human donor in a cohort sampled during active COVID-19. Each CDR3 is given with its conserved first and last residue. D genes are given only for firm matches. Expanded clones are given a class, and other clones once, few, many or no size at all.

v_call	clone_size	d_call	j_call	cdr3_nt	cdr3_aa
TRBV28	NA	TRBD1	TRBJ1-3	TGTGCCAGCAGCCGATCAGGGGGGTATGGAAACACCATATATTTT	CASSRSGGYGNTIYF
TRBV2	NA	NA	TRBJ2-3	TGTGCCAGCGGCTCCGGACTGTCACTATCCACAGATACGCAGTATTTT	CASGSGLSLSTDTQYF
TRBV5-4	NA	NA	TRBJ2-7	TGTGCCAGCAGCTCCGACTGGAACATGAGGATCAACGAGCAGTACTTC	CASSSDWNMRINEQYF
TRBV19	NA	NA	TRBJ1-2	TGTGCCAGTAGTATAGGGGCGAACTATGGCTACACCTTC	CASSIGANYGYTF
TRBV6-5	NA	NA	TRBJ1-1	TGTGCCAGCAGCGGGACACTCGGGACCGAAGCTTTCTTT	CASSGTLGTEAFF
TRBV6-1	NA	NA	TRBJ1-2	TGTGCCAGCAGTGAAGCAGGCGACGGGGGCTACACCTTC	CASSEAGDGGYTF
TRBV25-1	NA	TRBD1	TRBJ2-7	TGTGCCACCGACCCCGGACAGGGGGCGCGTGAGCAGTACTTC	CATDPGQGAREQYF
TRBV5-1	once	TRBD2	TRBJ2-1	TGCGCCAGCACCGGTCTAGCGGGAGGCCATGAGCAGTTCTTC	CASTGLAGGHEQFF
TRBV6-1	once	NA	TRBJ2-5	TGTGCCAGCAGTGAAACCCCTGGGCCGGGGGAGACCCAGTACTTC	CASSETPGPGETQYF
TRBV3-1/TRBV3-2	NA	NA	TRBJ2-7	TGTGCCAGCAGCCGAACCGGGACAACTAAATACGAGCAGTACTTC	CASSRTGTTKYEQYF
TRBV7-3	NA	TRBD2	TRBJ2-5	TGTGCCAGCAGCCCGGGACTAGCGGTACAAGAGACCCAGTACTTC	CASSPGLAVQETQYF
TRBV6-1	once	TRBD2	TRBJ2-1	TGTGCCAGCAATGAAGCGGGGGGGTCCTACAATGAGCAGTTCTTC	CASNEAGGSYNEQFF
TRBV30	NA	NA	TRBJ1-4	TGTGCCTGGAGTGTTTTAGCAACTAATGAAAAACTGTTTTTT	CAWSVLATNEKLFF
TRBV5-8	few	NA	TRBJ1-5	TGTGCCAGCAGCTTGAGGACGGGGGGTCAGCCCCAGCATTTT	CASSLRTGGQPQHF
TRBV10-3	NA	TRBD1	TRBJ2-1	TGTGCCATCAGGGACCCGGGACAGGGACTCAATGAGCAGTTCTTC	CAIRDPGQGLNEQFF
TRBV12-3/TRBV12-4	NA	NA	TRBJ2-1	TGTGCCAGCAGCTCAAAGGGGCGCAATGAGCAGTTCTTC	CASSSKGRNEQFF
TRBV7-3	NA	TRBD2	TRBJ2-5	TGTGCCAGCAGCCCGGGGGGTCGGGAGACCCAGTACTTC	CASSPGGRETQYF
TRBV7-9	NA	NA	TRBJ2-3	TGTGCCAGCAGCCCTACAGGGATGTCAGATACGCAGTATTTT	CASSPTGMSDTQYF